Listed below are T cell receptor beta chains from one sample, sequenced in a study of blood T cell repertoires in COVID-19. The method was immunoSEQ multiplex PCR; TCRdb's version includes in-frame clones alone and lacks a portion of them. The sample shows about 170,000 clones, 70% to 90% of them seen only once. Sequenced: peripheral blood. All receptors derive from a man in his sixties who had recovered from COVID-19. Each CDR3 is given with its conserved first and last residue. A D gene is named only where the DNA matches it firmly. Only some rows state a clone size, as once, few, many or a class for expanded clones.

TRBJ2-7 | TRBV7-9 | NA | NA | TGTGCCAGCACCCAAGCGAGCTCCTACGAGCAGTACTTC | CASTQASSYEQYF
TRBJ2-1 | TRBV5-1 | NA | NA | TGCGCCAGCAGCACTCCGACAGGAGACAATGAGCAGTTCTTC | CASSTPTGDNEQFF
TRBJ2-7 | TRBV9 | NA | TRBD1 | TGTGCCAGCAGCATAACAGGGGGAACAGACGAGCAGTACTTC | CASSITGGTDEQYF
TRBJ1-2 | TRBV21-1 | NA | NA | TGTGCCAGCAGCAAAAGGGGACAGTGTAACTATGGCTACACCTTC | CASSKRGQCNYGYTF
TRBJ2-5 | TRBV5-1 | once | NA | TGCGCCAGCAGCTTTTCCGGGACAAGAAAAGAGACCCAGTACTTC | CASSFSGTRKETQYF
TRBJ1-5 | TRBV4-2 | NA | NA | TGTGCCAGCAGCCAAGATTTGAGTCAGCCCCAGCATTTT | CASSQDLSQPQHF
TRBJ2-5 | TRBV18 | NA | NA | TGTGCCAGCTCACCGCGGGGAGAGACCCAGTACTTC | CASSPRGETQYF
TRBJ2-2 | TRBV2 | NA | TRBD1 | TGTGCCAGCAGACCAGGGACAGGGGGATTCGGGGAGCTGTTTTTT | CASRPGTGGFGELFF
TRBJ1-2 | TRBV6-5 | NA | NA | TGTGCCAGCAGTTTAGCAGGGGAAATTGGCTATGGCTACACCTTC | CASSLAGEIGYGYTF
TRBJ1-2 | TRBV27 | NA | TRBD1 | TGTGCCAGCAAAAGGGACAGGGAATACTATGGCTACACCTTC | CASKRDREYYGYTF
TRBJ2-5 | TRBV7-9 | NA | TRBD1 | TGTGCCAGCAGACGAACGGTTGCTGGGACAGGGGCCGCGACCCAGTACTTC | CASRRTVAGTGAATQYF
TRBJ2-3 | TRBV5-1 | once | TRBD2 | TGCGCCAGCAGCTCCGGGGGGGCCCCTGATACGCAGTATTTT | CASSSGGAPDTQYF
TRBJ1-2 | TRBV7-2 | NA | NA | TGTGCCAGCAGCTTAGCGGGAGCCGACTCTAACTATGGCTACACCTTC | CASSLAGADSNYGYTF